A single sample is the source of the 2 T cell receptor beta chains below, sequenced in a study of cytomegalovirus exposure and HLA in healthy donors. 60 Vbeta and 13 Jbeta primers were used in PCR. TCRdb's copy holds only in-frame clones and misses some; the assay was immunoSEQ multiplex PCR. The data contain over 130,000 clones, 78% of them seen just once; the ten biggest clones take up 5% to 8%. What was sequenced was PBMCs. These receptors were taken from a woman in her thirties or forties in good health and CMV-seropositive.

The chain joins TRBV9 to TRBJ2-1, with D tentatively TRBD1 (5 bases). Germline assignment: CDR1 SGDLS and CDR2 YYNGEE. V lost 4 bases and J lost 7, with 12 bases in between. CDR3 length equals 13 residues. The CDR3 DNA sequence: TGTGCCAGCAGCTCCCCCAGGGCGAATGAGCAGTTCTTC. This encodes CASSSPRANEQFF. Full variable domain (outside the CDR3, taken from reference TRBV9 and TRBJ2-1): DSGVTQTPKHLITATGQRVTLRCSPRSGDLSVYWYQQSLDQGLQFLIQYYNGEERAKGNILERFSAQQFPDLHSELNLSSLELGDSALYFCASSSPRANEQFFGPGTRLTVL.

The gene calls are TRBV5-4 and TRBJ2-5; 13 bases agree with TRBD2. The germline V gene encodes CDR1 SGHNT and CDR2 YYREEE (reference sequence). Trimming took 3 bases from V and 5 from J; bases not matched to a gene: 4. This CDR3 spans 15 amino acids. The CDR3: CASSSTSGGRETQYF. CDR3 bases: TGTGCCAGCAGCTCGACTAGCGGGGGGCGGGAGACCCAGTACTTC.